The source of this T cell receptor (beta chain) is a study of early T cells in non-severe SARS-CoV-2 infection. Study background: Bulk RNA taken from unsorted whole blood was sequenced, leaving chains unpaired. The study's findings and limits: Clonotype matching in VDJdb favored anti-spike CD8 responses and did not capture private and CD4 specificities.

Individual cDNA molecules received unique molecular identifiers during library preparation. TCRdb analysed the 5' RACE reads with MiXCR anew, one entry per CDR3 protein. The sample shows some 40,000 distinct CDR3 sequences, 9.5% to 15% of them seen only once. On this clonotype: Its matching antigen is unknown.

Trimming cost V 6 bases and J 6 bases; bases outside gene matches: 9. Germline V gene lookup returns CDR1 MNHEY and CDR2 SMNVEV (reference sequence). The CDR3 spans 15 residues. The rearrangement uses TRBV27 and TRBJ2-1; 9 positions match TRBD2. Sequenced input: whole blood. The sequence came from an adult who was a healthcare worker with PCR-confirmed SARS-CoV-2 infection or an uninfected control (not recorded which). As DNA, the CDR3 is TGTGCCAGCAGCCCCCTAGCGGGAAGGGTCAATGAGCAGTTCTTC. Its translation is CASSPLAGRVNEQFF.